The rows below give T cell receptor beta chains drawn from one sample of a study of cytomegalovirus exposure and HLA in healthy donors. Assay: immunoSEQ multiplex PCR; the TCRdb copy retains only in-frame clones and omits some. Counted here are a few hundred thousand clones, 70% to 80% occurring once; the ten biggest clones make up about 1.9%. The sequenced sample consisted of PBMCs. The source is a woman aged 25 to 45 in good health and CMV-seronegative. The CDR3 runs from the conserved cysteine through the conserved F or W. The order of the fields is CDR3 protein, CDR3 DNA, clone size, D gene, J gene, V gene. D genes are given only for firm matches. Size tells how often a clone was seen (once, few, many) or the class of an expanded clone, and some rows leave it out.

CDR3aa: CASSTRVGDPETQYF
CDR3nt: TGTGCCAGCAGTACAAGGGTAGGGGATCCAGAGACCCAGTACTTC
abundance: .
d_gene: .
j_gene: TRBJ2-5
v_gene: TRBV7-8

CDR3aa: CASSSSGYATYEQYF
CDR3nt: TGTGCCAGCAGTTCCAGCGGCTATGCCACCTACGAGCAGTACTTC
abundance: .
d_gene: .
j_gene: TRBJ2-7
v_gene: TRBV6-5

CDR3aa: CASSESQGSNTEAFF
CDR3nt: TGTGCCAGCAGCGAATCGCAGGGGTCGAACACTGAAGCTTTCTTT
abundance: .
d_gene: .
j_gene: TRBJ1-1
v_gene: TRBV25-1

CDR3aa: CASGRQGAQPQHF
CDR3nt: TGTGCCAGTGGGCGACAAGGGGCTCAGCCCCAGCATTTT
abundance: .
d_gene: .
j_gene: TRBJ1-5
v_gene: TRBV19

CDR3aa: CASSRLASNEQFF
CDR3nt: TGTGCCAGCAGCCGACTAGCTAGCAATGAGCAGTTCTTC
abundance: once
d_gene: TRBD2
j_gene: TRBJ2-1
v_gene: TRBV13

CDR3aa: CVSSQDPVQGREEKLFF
CDR3nt: TGTGTCAGCAGCCAAGATCCAGTACAGGGTCGAGAGGAAAAACTGTTTTTT
abundance: .
d_gene: .
j_gene: TRBJ1-4
v_gene: TRBV14

CDR3aa: CASSSDTKPFYEQYF
CDR3nt: TGCGCCAGCAGCTCGGACACTAAACCATTCTACGAGCAGTACTTC
abundance: .
d_gene: .
j_gene: TRBJ2-7
v_gene: TRBV5-1

CDR3aa: CASSFLNSGQGGGYTF
CDR3nt: TGTGCCAGCAGTTTCTTAAATAGCGGACAGGGTGGTGGCTACACCTTC
abundance: .
d_gene: TRBD1
j_gene: TRBJ1-2
v_gene: TRBV6-5

CDR3aa: CASSRTRENTGELFF
CDR3nt: TGTGCCAGCAGTAGAACGCGGGAGAACACCGGGGAGCTGTTTTTT
abundance: .
d_gene: .
j_gene: TRBJ2-2
v_gene: TRBV6-5

CDR3aa: CASSPHANEQFF
CDR3nt: TGTGCCAGCAGCCCACATGCCAATGAGCAGTTCTTC
abundance: .
d_gene: .
j_gene: TRBJ2-1
v_gene: TRBV5-5

CDR3aa: CAWSPDRVGQPQHF
CDR3nt: TGTGCCTGGAGTCCAGACAGGGTAGGTCAGCCCCAGCATTTT
abundance: .
d_gene: TRBD1
j_gene: TRBJ1-5
v_gene: TRBV30

CDR3aa: CASSQGVAGGRADTQYF
CDR3nt: TGCGCCAGCAGCCAAGGGGTTGCGGGGGGGCGAGCAGATACGCAGTATTTT
abundance: .
d_gene: TRBD2
j_gene: TRBJ2-3
v_gene: TRBV4-1

CDR3aa: CASSVGLAGVETQYF
CDR3nt: TGTGCCAGCAGCGTGGGACTAGCGGGAGTAGAGACCCAGTACTTC
abundance: .
d_gene: TRBD2
j_gene: TRBJ2-5
v_gene: TRBV11-3

CDR3aa: CASSSILGGGGEKLFF
CDR3nt: TGTGCCAGCAGCTCCATTCTCGGCGGGGGAGGGGAAAAACTGTTTTTT
abundance: .
d_gene: .
j_gene: TRBJ1-4
v_gene: TRBV7-8

CDR3aa: CASSLGAGGFYEQYF
CDR3nt: TGTGCCAGCAGCTTGGGGGCAGGGGGCTTCTACGAGCAGTACTTC
abundance: few
d_gene: TRBD1
j_gene: TRBJ2-7
v_gene: TRBV5-6

CDR3aa: CASSSGLARVVEQYF
CDR3nt: TGCGCCAGCAGCTCGGGACTAGCGCGGGTCGTAGAGCAGTACTTC
abundance: .
d_gene: TRBD2
j_gene: TRBJ2-7
v_gene: TRBV5-1

CDR3aa: CASSMEFQETQYF
CDR3nt: TGTGCCAGCAGTATGGAGTTCCAAGAGACCCAGTACTTC
abundance: few
d_gene: .
j_gene: TRBJ2-5
v_gene: TRBV2

CDR3aa: CASSRFNTEAFF
CDR3nt: TGTGCCAGCAGCAGGTTCAACACTGAAGCTTTCTTT
abundance: .
d_gene: .
j_gene: TRBJ1-1
v_gene: TRBV6-6

CDR3aa: CASSSQGNRSPLHF
CDR3nt: TGTGCCAGCAGTTCCCAGGGTAATAGGTCACCCCTCCACTTT
abundance: once
d_gene: .
j_gene: TRBJ1-6
v_gene: TRBV6-1

CDR3aa: CASSRGGQETQYF
CDR3nt: TGTGCCAGCAGCCGGGGGGGCCAAGAGACCCAGTACTTC
abundance: .
d_gene: TRBD2
j_gene: TRBJ2-5
v_gene: TRBV7-2

CDR3aa: CASSQDSYSLHF
CDR3nt: TGTGCCAGCAGCCAAGATTCGTATTCCCTCCACTTT
abundance: .
d_gene: .
j_gene: TRBJ1-6
v_gene: TRBV4-1

CDR3aa: CASSLDSGSNEQFF
CDR3nt: TGTGCCAGCAGCTTAGACAGCGGGAGTAATGAGCAGTTCTTC
abundance: .
d_gene: TRBD2
j_gene: TRBJ2-1
v_gene: TRBV7-2

CDR3aa: CASRGEGNQPQHF
CDR3nt: TGTGCCAGCAGGGGGGAGGGCAATCAGCCCCAGCATTTT
abundance: .
d_gene: .
j_gene: TRBJ1-5
v_gene: TRBV6-6

CDR3aa: CASSSHIQGHPSSYEQYF
CDR3nt: TGTGCCAGCAGCTCTCATATACAGGGACATCCGAGCTCCTACGAGCAGTACTTC
abundance: .
d_gene: .
j_gene: TRBJ2-7
v_gene: TRBV7-6

CDR3aa: CASSVVSGMKGETQYF
CDR3nt: TGTGCCAGCAGCGTAGTTTCCGGGATGAAGGGAGAGACCCAGTACTTC
abundance: .
d_gene: .
j_gene: TRBJ2-5
v_gene: TRBV9

CDR3aa: CASSFGTGEDTQYF
CDR3nt: TGTGCCAGCAGCTTCGGGACAGGGGAAGATACGCAGTATTTT
abundance: .
d_gene: TRBD1
j_gene: TRBJ2-3
v_gene: TRBV7-2

CDR3aa: CAWAIPPTSYNEQFF
CDR3nt: TGTGCCTGGGCCATACCTCCGACAAGTTACAATGAGCAGTTCTTC
abundance: .
d_gene: .
j_gene: TRBJ2-1
v_gene: TRBV30

CDR3aa: CASSQEQGGLGTEAFF
CDR3nt: TGCGCCAGCAGCCAAGAACAGGGGGGTTTGGGGACTGAAGCTTTCTTT
abundance: .
d_gene: TRBD1
j_gene: TRBJ1-1
v_gene: TRBV4-1